Described below is a single TCR beta chain sequence and its context. Its target is not known. A much larger clonotype is one base distant, so this may be a read error. The data stem from a study of early T cells in non-severe SARS-CoV-2 infection. Study-wide context: With bulk RNA from unsorted whole blood as input, sequencing yielded unpaired chains.

There are 14 residues in the CDR3. Per the germline V gene, CDR1 is SGHRS and CDR2 is YFSETQ. General study points: The VDJdb matching leaned toward anti-spike CD8 responses and overlooked private and CD4 specificities.

Researchers tagged individual cDNA molecules with unique molecular identifiers. TCRdb used MiXCR to reprocess the 5' RACE reads, holding one entry per CDR3 protein. The profile shows some 45,000 distinct CDR3 sequences, over 3% of them singletons. The rearrangement joins TRBV5-1 to TRBJ2-4, with unresolved D. The receptor was isolated from an adult who was a healthcare worker with PCR-confirmed SARS-CoV-2 infection or an uninfected control (not recorded which). The sequenced sample consisted of whole blood. CDR3 in amino acids: CTSSLGRVFNIQYF. CDR3 sequence (DNA): TGCACCAGCAGCCTCGGCAGAGTTTTCAACATTCAGTACTTC.